This T cell receptor (beta chain) originates from a study of CD8+CD57+ T cells in acquired aplastic anemia. Overall study context: Sorted CD4+ and CD8+ cells gave a mean 3.2 ug DNA, range roughly 0.18 to 30 ug. Overall study results and limits: Sharing between patients and controls was observed for twenty-nine CD8+ CDR3 sequences. No significant difference in CD8+ Simpson's diversity was found between patients and controls.

In patients chosen for sequencing, flow cytometry had shown CD8+CD57+ cell expansion. The V and J ends lost 0 bases and 3 bases, in that order; junction bases with no gene match: 2. The CDR3 totals 15 residues. Per germline, CDR1 MNHNY and CDR2 SVGAGI (reference sequence). Many counts were recorded for this clonotype. Its antigen is unidentified. CDR3 and TCR beta VDJ profiling relied on a genomic DNA template. TCRdb reprocessed the reads via MiXCR and lists one record per CDR3 protein. The table has hundreds of thousands of distinct CDR3 sequences, roughly half seen once; the top ten hold over 7.5%. Sequenced input: sorted CD4+, CD8+, or CD8+CD57+ T cells (not recorded which) from PBMCs. The TCR originated in a human donor with aplastic anemia. The chain combines TRBV6-6 with TRBJ1-2, with 9 bases that match TRBD1. The CDR3 nucleotides are TGTGCCAGCAGTTACTCGGGACAGGGCTACTATGGCTACACCTTC. It specifies CASSYSGQGYYGYTF.